A selection of T cell receptor beta chains follows, all from one sample in a study of PD-L1 blockade in urothelial cancer. TCRdb's copy holds only in-frame clones and misses some; the assay was immunoSEQ multiplex PCR. Of about 48,000 clones in the sample, roughly 80% are singletons; the top ten hold approximately 8.3%. The sequenced sample was PBMCs, obtained around atezolizumab (anti-PD-L1) treatment. The receptors stem from a man between 65 and 79 years old with urothelial cancer. The CDR3 runs from the conserved cysteine through the conserved F or W. D genes are given only for firm matches. The listing skips clone size in some rows; elsewhere it reads once, few, many or a size class.

j_call v_call clone_size d_call cdr3_aa cdr3_nt
TRBJ2-1 TRBV5-6 . . CASSLERGVYNEQFF TGTGCCAGCAGCTTGGAGCGCGGGGTCTACAATGAGCAGTTCTTC
TRBJ1-2 TRBV6-1 . TRBD1 CASSGGFTRGQNYGYTF TGTGCCAGCAGTGGGGGGTTTACGAGGGGGCAAAACTATGGCTACACCTTC
TRBJ1-1 TRBV7-8 . . CASSLNRGNTEAFF TGTGCCAGCAGCTTAAATAGGGGGAACACTGAAGCTTTCTTT
TRBJ1-1 TRBV6-5 . . CASSYGQRNTEAFF TGTGCCAGCAGTTACGGGCAGAGGAACACTGAAGCTTTCTTT
TRBJ2-7 TRBV9 . TRBD2 CASSVGLAGAYEQYF TGTGCCAGCAGCGTGGGACTAGCGGGGGCCTACGAGCAGTACTTC
TRBJ2-3 TRBV4-1 . . CASSQIFGVDTQYF TGCGCCAGCAGCCAAATATTCGGTGTAGATACGCAGTATTTT
TRBJ2-3 TRBV5-1 . TRBD1 CASSPSRDRATDTQYF TGCGCCAGCAGCCCTTCCCGGGACAGGGCCACAGATACGCAGTATTTT
TRBJ2-1 TRBV27 few TRBD2 CASSFLGGKGLNEQFF TGTGCCAGCAGTTTCCTGGGGGGGAAGGGGCTCAATGAGCAGTTCTTC
TRBJ2-2 TRBV2 few . CASSPQGYTGELFF TGTGCCAGCAGCCCACAGGGATACACCGGGGAGCTGTTTTTT
TRBJ1-5 TRBV13 . . CASSLQVLGNQPQHF TGTGCCAGCAGCTTACAGGTATTAGGAAATCAGCCCCAGCATTTT
TRBJ2-3 TRBV28 . . CASSVQHQAGTQYF TGTGCCAGCAGTGTCCAACACCAGGCGGGCACGCAGTATTTT
TRBJ1-1 TRBV5-6 once TRBD1 CASSRDRQAFF TGTGCCAGCAGCCGGGACAGACAAGCTTTCTTT
TRBJ1-1 TRBV5-1 . . CASSLGLGAVDTEAFF TGCGCCAGCAGCTTGGGGCTTGGGGCCGTCGACACTGAAGCTTTCTTT
TRBJ2-3 TRBV28 . . CASSPGDTDTQYF TGTGCCAGCAGTCCAGGGGACACAGATACGCAGTATTTT
TRBJ2-7 TRBV28 few . CASGGASTYEQYF TGTGCCAGCGGCGGGGCTTCTACCTACGAGCAGTACTTC
TRBJ1-2 TRBV4-1 . . CAAGGNDYGYTF TGCGCCGCGGGGGGTAATGACTATGGCTACACCTTC
TRBJ2-7 TRBV2 . TRBD1 CASSNPGQGEFAGGYEQYF TGTGCCAGCAGTAACCCTGGACAGGGGGAGTTTGCGGGAGGCTACGAGCAGTACTTC
TRBJ2-7 TRBV13 . . CASSFPDGVEQYF TGTGCCAGCAGCTTCCCCGATGGAGTGGAGCAGTACTTC
TRBJ2-6 TRBV2 . TRBD1 CASKFDRAPSGANVLTF TGTGCCAGCAAGTTCGACAGGGCCCCATCTGGGGCCAACGTCCTGACTTTC
TRBJ1-5 TRBV27 . . CASSELNQPQHF TGTGCCAGCAGTGAACTTAATCAGCCCCAGCATTTT
TRBJ2-3 TRBV30 . . CAWSSRDTQYF TGTGCCTGGAGTTCCCGGGATACGCAGTATTTT
TRBJ2-1 TRBV1 once . CTSSQDKFSYNEQFF TGCACCAGCAGCCAAGACAAATTCTCCTACAATGAGCAGTTCTTC
TRBJ2-7 TRBV1 few . CTSPGRSNAYEQYF TGCACCAGCCCCGGGAGATCTAACGCCTACGAGCAGTACTTC
TRBJ1-5 TRBV7-9 . TRBD1 CASSLGQGDQPQHF TGTGCCAGCAGCTTGGGACAGGGTGATCAGCCCCAGCATTTT
TRBJ1-1 TRBV6-5 . TRBD1 CASSRGTGEAEAFF TGTGCCAGCAGTAGAGGGACAGGGGAGGCTGAAGCTTTCTTT
TRBJ2-5 TRBV28 few . CASNPWYGETQYF TGTGCCAGCAACCCATGGTACGGAGAGACCCAGTACTTC
TRBJ2-1 TRBV5-1 . TRBD1 CASSLEGQGYNEQFF TGCGCCAGCAGCTTGGAAGGACAGGGCTACAATGAGCAGTTCTTC
TRBJ1-2 TRBV19 . . CASRAPGGNVYGYTF TGTGCCAGTCGAGCCCCGGGGGGGAATGTCTATGGCTACACCTTC
TRBJ2-1 TRBV4-2 . TRBD2 CASSQESIGLAGFNEQFF TGTGCCAGCAGCCAAGAAAGTATCGGACTAGCGGGATTTAATGAGCAGTTCTTC
TRBJ2-1 TRBV5-1 . . CASSLGRSDNEQFF TGCGCCAGCAGCTTGGGTAGATCGGACAATGAGCAGTTCTTC
TRBJ2-7 TRBV28 . TRBD2 CASSPGLAGLSSYEQYF TGTGCCAGCAGTCCGGGACTAGCGGGCCTGAGCTCCTACGAGCAGTACTTC
TRBJ2-2 TRBV13 . . CASSSGTAGAGELFF TGTGCCAGCAGCTCCGGGACAGCGGGGGCCGGGGAGCTGTTTTTT
TRBJ2-5 TRBV5-1 . TRBD2 CASSSMSGTSGMGQYF TGCGCCAGCAGCAGTATGTCGGGGACTAGCGGGATGGGCCAGTACTTC
TRBJ2-3 TRBV5-1 few TRBD2 CASSPGLAGEADTQYF TGCGCCAGCAGCCCGGGACTAGCGGGAGAGGCAGATACGCAGTATTTT
TRBJ1-4 TRBV4-2 once . CASSQSLPAAGGDEKLFF TGTGCCAGCAGCCAAAGCCTACCCGCTGCGGGGGGCGATGAAAAACTGTTTTTT
TRBJ2-2 TRBV9 . . CASSVGPNTGELFF TGTGCCAGCAGCGTAGGGCCGAACACCGGGGAGCTGTTTTTT
TRBJ1-4 TRBV30 . TRBD1 CAWSLLTGGYEKLFF TGTGCCTGGAGTTTGTTGACAGGGGGCTATGAAAAACTGTTTTTT
TRBJ2-7 TRBV10-3 . TRBD2 CAISVEPSGAYEQYF TGTGCCATCAGTGTGGAGCCTAGCGGAGCCTACGAGCAGTACTTC
TRBJ2-6 TRBV6-1 few . CASSVLYLAGANVLTF TGTGCCAGCAGTGTACTCTATTTAGCTGGGGCCAACGTCCTGACTTTC
TRBJ1-2 TRBV28 once TRBD1 CASSSGQANYGYTF TGTGCCAGCAGTTCAGGACAGGCTAACTATGGCTACACCTTC
TRBJ1-5 TRBV27 many . CASSRSGQLQPQHF TGTGCCAGCAGTCGATCTGGACAGCTACAGCCCCAGCATTTT
TRBJ2-3 TRBV5-1 . . CASSPQNGQSTDTQYF TGCGCCAGCAGCCCTCAGAATGGGCAGAGCACAGATACGCAGTATTTT
TRBJ2-7 TRBV11-2 . . CASSLSPESYEQYF TGTGCCAGCAGCTTGTCACCTGAGTCCTACGAGCAGTACTTC
TRBJ1-1 TRBV5-6 . TRBD1 CASSLKPTGLYTEAFF TGTGCCAGCAGCTTGAAACCGACAGGGCTGTACACTGAAGCTTTCTTT
TRBJ2-1 TRBV11-2 . TRBD2 CASSLDFAGGDGNEQFF TGTGCCAGCAGCTTAGATTTTGCGGGAGGGGACGGCAATGAGCAGTTCTTC
TRBJ2-3 TRBV4-2 . TRBD2 CASSQAYPGLASRRF TGTGCCAGCAGCCAAGCCTATCCGGGACTAGCTTCTCGCCGGTTT
TRBJ2-1 TRBV11-3 . . CASSWDSPYYNEQFF TGTGCCAGCAGCTGGGACTCCCCATACTACAATGAGCAGTTCTTC